The sequence of this T cell receptor beta chain was determined in a study of Ad26.COV2.S vaccination and SARS-CoV-2 variants. Study details: A participant enrolled in the COV1001 Ad26.COV2.S trial arm provided the sample. Participants got Ad26.COV2.S intramuscularly, once or twice 56 days apart. General observations from the study: Total responses of T cells may have been underestimated by the analyses of TCR breadth and depth. Post-vaccination spike-specific CD8+ and CD4+ T cell responses reportedly had substantial breadth.

As for this clone: The antigen is not known.

The CDR3 totals 16 residues. Germline V CDR1 and CDR2: SGHRS, YFSETQ. The V gene lost 4 bases and the J gene lost 0 bases, with 14 bases spanning the gap. Treatment given: roughly 18 received Ad26.COV2.S at low or high dose, single or two shots; a few received placebo; per-sample allocation not given. Day 63 after the first vaccine or placebo injection was the time point for sampling. TCRdb keeps only in-frame clones here, not all; method: immunoSEQ multiplex PCR. The data hold about 350,000 clones, with 88% observed a single time. The sample here was peripheral blood, taken in a trial of Ad26.COV2.S vaccine versus placebo. This clonotype was sampled from a person aged 18-65 years who received the Ad26.COV2.S COVID-19 vaccine or a placebo. The chain joins TRBV5-1 to TRBJ1-3; D might be TRBD1 (5 bases). CDR3 loop: CASSLDRGFSGNTIYF. The CDR3 nucleotides read TGCGCCAGCAGCCTAGACCGGGGCTTCTCTGGAAACACCATATATTTT.